The entry that follows covers one T cell receptor beta chain sequence. The V and J ends lost 5 bases and 6 bases respectively, with 21 bases between them. The germline CDR1 and CDR2 sequences are MGHDK and SYGVNS. This CDR3 spans 16 amino acids. Participants' reported clinical history set cohort assignment. This sample is drawn from a study of blood T cell repertoires in COVID-19. Across the whole study: The United States, Italy and Spain provided the acute and convalescent COVID-19 samples. From T cells, B-cell-depleted T cells, or PBMCs came the material, which was cDNA or gDNA.

Original processing methods: The assay estimated nucleated cells by amplifying reference gene primers. The assay was immunoSEQ multiplex PCR, and TCRdb's table has in-frame clones only and misses some. V, J and clone size were drawn from that table, and D and trimming were deduced from the DNA. The sample comprises 160,000 or so clones, roughly 80% of which are singletons, and about 5.3% rests with the top ten. This rearrangement joins TRBV25-1 to TRBJ2-3; perhaps TRBD2 as D (5 bases). This clonotype was sampled from a woman aged 40 to 50 with acute COVID-19. Material for sequencing was PBMCs or T cells enriched from blood (not recorded which). The CDR3 region has the DNA TGTGCCAGCAGTCAACGGTCCTGGACTGATGTGGATACGCAGTATTTT. Its translation: CASSQRSWTDVDTQYF.